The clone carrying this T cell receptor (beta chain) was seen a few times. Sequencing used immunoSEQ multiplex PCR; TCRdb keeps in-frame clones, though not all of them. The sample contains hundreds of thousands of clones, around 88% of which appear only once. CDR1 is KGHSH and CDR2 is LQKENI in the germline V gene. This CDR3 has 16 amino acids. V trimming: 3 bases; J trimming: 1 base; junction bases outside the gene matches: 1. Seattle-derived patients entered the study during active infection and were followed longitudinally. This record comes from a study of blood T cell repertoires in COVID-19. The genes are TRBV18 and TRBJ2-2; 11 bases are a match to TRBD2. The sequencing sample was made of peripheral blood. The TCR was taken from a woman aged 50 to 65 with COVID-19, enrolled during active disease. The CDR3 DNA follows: TGTGCCAGCTCACCTACTAGCGGGGGGAACACCGGGGAGCTGTTTTTT. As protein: CASSPTSGGNTGELFF.